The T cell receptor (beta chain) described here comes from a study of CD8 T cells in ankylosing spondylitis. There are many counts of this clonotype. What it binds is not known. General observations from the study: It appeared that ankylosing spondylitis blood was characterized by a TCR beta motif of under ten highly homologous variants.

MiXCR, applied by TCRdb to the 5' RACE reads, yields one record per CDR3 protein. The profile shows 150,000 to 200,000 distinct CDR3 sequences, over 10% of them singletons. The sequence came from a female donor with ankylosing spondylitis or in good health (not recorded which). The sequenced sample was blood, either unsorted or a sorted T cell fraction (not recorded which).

In nucleotides, the CDR3 is TGCGCCAGCAGTGAGTCGGCACCGACAGGGGTGGCGAACACCGGGGAGCTGTTTTTT. This sequence encodes CASSESAPTGVANTGELFF. The chain has TRBV10-2 and TRBJ2-2; 8 bases are shared with TRBD1. With V trimmed by 0 bases and J by 0 bases, 9 bases remained unmatched. The CDR3 is made up of 19 amino acids. From germline, CDR1 is WSHSY and CDR2 SAAADI.